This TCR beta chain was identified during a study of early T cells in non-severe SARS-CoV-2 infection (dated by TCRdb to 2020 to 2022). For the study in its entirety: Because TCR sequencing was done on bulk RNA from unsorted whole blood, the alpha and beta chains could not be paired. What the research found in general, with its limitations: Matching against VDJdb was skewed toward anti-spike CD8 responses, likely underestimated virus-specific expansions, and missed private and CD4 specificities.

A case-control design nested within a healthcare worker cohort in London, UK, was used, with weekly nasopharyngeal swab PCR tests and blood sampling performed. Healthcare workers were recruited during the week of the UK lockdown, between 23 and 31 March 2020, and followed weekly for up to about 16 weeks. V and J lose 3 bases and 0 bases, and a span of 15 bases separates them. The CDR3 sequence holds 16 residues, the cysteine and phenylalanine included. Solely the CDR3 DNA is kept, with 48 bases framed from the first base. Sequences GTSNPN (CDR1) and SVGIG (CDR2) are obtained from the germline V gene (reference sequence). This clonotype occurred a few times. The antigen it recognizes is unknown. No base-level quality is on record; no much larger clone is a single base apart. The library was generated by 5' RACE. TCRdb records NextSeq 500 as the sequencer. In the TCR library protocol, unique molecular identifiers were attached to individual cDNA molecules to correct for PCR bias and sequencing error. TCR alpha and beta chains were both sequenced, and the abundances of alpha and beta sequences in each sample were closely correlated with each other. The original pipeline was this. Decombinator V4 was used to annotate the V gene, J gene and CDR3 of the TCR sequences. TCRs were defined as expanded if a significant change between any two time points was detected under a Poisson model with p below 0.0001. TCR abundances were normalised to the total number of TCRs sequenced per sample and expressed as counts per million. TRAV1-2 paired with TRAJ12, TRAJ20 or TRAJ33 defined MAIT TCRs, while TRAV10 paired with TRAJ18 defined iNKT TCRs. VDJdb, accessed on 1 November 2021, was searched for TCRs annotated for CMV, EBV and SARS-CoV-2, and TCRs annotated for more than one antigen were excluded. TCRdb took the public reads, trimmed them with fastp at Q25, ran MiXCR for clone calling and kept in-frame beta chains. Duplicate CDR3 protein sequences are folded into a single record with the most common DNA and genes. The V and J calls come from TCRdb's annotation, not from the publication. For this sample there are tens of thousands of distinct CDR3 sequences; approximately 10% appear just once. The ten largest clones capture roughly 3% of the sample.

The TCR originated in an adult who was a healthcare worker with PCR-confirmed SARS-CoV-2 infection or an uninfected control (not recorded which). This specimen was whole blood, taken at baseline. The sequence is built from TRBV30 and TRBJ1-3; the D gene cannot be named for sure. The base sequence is TGTGCCTGGAGGTTGGGTAAAGGGTCCTCTGGAAACACCATATATTTT. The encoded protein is CAWRLGKGSSGNTIYF. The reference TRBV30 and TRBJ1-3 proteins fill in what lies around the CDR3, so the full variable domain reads SQTIHQWPATLVQPVGSPLSLECTVEGTSNPNLYWYRQAAGRGLQLLFYSVGIGQISSEVPQNLSASRPQDRQFILSSKKLLLSDSGFYLCAWRLGKGSSGNTIYFGEGSWLTVV.